This TCR beta chain was identified in a study of blood T cell repertoires in COVID-19. Overall study: COVID-19 samples from acute and convalescent phases originated in the United States, Italy and Spain. T cells, B-cell-depleted T cells, or PBMCs provided the cDNA or gDNA that served as material.

Original data processing: Nucleated cell counts were estimated from reference gene primer amplification. Method: immunoSEQ multiplex PCR; TCRdb's copy keeps in-frame clones and lacks some. The V and J calls and the clone size are those of that table, but D and trimming were determined from the DNA. The sample lists over 130,000 clones, roughly 88% occurring once. The CDR3 covers 13 residues. V was clipped by 3 bases and J by 8 bases; unmatched bases: 6. The TCR was taken from a human donor in a cohort sampled during active COVID-19. Sequencing was performed on peripheral blood. The chain employs TRBV12-3 or TRBV12-4 and TRBJ1-2; 7 bases line up with TRBD1. CDR3 in amino acids: CASSLRGLVGYTF. The CDR3 region has the DNA TGTGCCAGCAGTTTGAGGGGGCTTGTGGGCTACACCTTC.